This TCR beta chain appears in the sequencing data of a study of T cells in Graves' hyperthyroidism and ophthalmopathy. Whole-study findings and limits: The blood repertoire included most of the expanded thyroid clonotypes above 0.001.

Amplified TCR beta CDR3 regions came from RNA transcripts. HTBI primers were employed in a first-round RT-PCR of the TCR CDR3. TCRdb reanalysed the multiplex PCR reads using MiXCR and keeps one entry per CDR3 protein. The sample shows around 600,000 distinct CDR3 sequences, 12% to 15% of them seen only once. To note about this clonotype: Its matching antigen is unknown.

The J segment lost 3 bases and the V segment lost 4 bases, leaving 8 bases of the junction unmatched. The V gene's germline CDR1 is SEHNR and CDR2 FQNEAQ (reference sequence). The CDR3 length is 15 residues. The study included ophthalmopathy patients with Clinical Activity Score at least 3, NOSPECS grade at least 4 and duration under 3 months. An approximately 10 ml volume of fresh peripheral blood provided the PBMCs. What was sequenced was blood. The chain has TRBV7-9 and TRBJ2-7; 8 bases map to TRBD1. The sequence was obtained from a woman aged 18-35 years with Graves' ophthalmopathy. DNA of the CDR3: TGTGCCAGCAGCTCAGGTGGCGGACAGGGCTACGAGCAGTACTTC. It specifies CASSSGGGQGYEQYF.